The 9 T cell receptor beta chains listed next were all sequenced from one sample in a study of shared T cell receptors in the human thymus. The method was immunoSEQ multiplex PCR; TCRdb's version includes in-frame clones alone and lacks a portion of them. The table lists 450,000 to 650,000 clones, roughly 74% of them singletons. The data also belong to a second study, concerning human thymus T cells.

Source material: thymocytes. These receptor sequences come from a boy under two years old with a congenital heart defect.

The chain links TRBV4-3 to TRBJ2-2, with D perhaps matching TRBD2 (6 bases). Trimming took 4 bases from V and 12 from J, leaving 18 bases between them. This CDR3 contains 14 residues. Germline values: CDR1 LGHNA, CDR2 YSLEER. The DNA of the CDR3 is TGCGCCAGCAGCCCCCGACGGGACGGGGGTCAGCTGTTTTTT. It encodes CASSPRRDGGQLFF.

V is TRBV12-5 and J is TRBJ1-1; the D gene is possibly TRBD1 (6 bases). Germline CDR1 LGHNT, CDR2 FRNRAP. The CDR3 has 18 residues. V dropped 3 bases and J dropped 0 bases, with 20 bases sitting between them. In DNA, the CDR3 is TGTGCTAGTGGTTTCACGGACAGTTTGAAAAATCTGAACACTGAAGCTTTCTTT. The encoded protein is CASGFTDSLKNLNTEAFF.

V is TRBV27 and J is TRBJ2-7; 7 bases match TRBD1. CDR3 length: 15 amino acids. V shed 5 bases, J shed 0 bases, and the junction held 7 bases outside the gene matches. Germline V gives CDR1 MNHEY, CDR2 SMNVEV (reference sequence). CDR3 nucleotides: TGTGCCAGCAGTGGGTACAGGGGATCCTCCTACGAGCAGTACTTC. This gives the protein CASSGYRGSSYEQYF.

This chain links TRBV27 with TRBJ2-7; 7 nucleotides align to TRBD1. With V trimmed by 7 bases and J by 3 bases, 9 bases remained unmatched. Germline V gene sequence: CDR1 MNHEY, CDR2 SMNVEV (reference sequence). The CDR3 totals 14 residues. CDR3 in DNA: TGTGCCAGCAAACGACAGGGTGACAGCTACGAGCAGTACTTC. It encodes CASKRQGDSYEQYF.

The chain recombines TRBV2 with TRBJ2-7; TRBD2 is a possible D gene (6 bases). The ends were cut back, 6 bases at V and 1 base at J, with 13 bases in the middle. Germline V lookup: CDR1 SNHLY, CDR2 FYNNEI. The CDR3 contains 14 residues. The CDR3 is CASSSRAGSYEQYF. The CDR3 DNA reads as TGTGCCAGCAGCTCTAGAGCGGGTTCCTACGAGCAGTACTTC. Using reference TRBV2 and TRBJ2-7 for the parts outside the CDR3, the full variable domain is EPEVTQTPSHQVTQMGQEVILRCVPISNHLYFYWYRQILGQKVEFLVSFYNNEISEKSEIFDDQFSVERPDGSNFTLKIRSTKLEDSAMYFCASSSRAGSYEQYFGPGTRLTVT.

The chain links TRBV6-5 to TRBJ2-1; maybe TRBD2 (6 bases). Germline V gene data show CDR1 as MNHEY and CDR2 as SVGAGI. CDR3 length equals 14 residues. Trimming took off 3 bases at V and 5 bases at J, with 11 bases between the two ends. Here the CDR3 DNA reads TGTGCCAGCAGTTATGGGACTCGGGACAATGAGCAGTTCTTC. This translates into CASSYGTRDNEQFF.

CDR3 loop: CASSEKETSGRRDQETQYF. In DNA form, the CDR3 reads TGTGCCAGCAGTGAAAAAGAGACTAGCGGGAGGCGGGATCAAGAGACCCAGTACTTC. The V and J genes are TRBV2 and TRBJ2-5; 13 bases map to TRBD2. Trimming removed 2 bases from V and 2 bases from J; junction bases left unmatched: 11. Looked up from germline, CDR1 is SNHLY and CDR2 is FYNNEI. The CDR3 extends over 19 amino acids.

V is TRBV12-2 and J is TRBJ2-3; the tabulated D call, TRBD1, remains unverified against the DNA. TRBV12-2 is labeled a pseudogene. The CDR3 runs to 16 residues. In DNA form, the CDR3 reads TGTGCAAGTCGCTTAGCCACCAGGGGCGGACACTATACGCAGTATTTT. It translates to CASRLATRGGHYTQYF.

This rearrangement joins TRBV29-1 to TRBJ2-5, with 11 bases matching TRBD1. TRBJ2-7 explains the end of the DNA better; the J call may be wrong. This CDR3 is 17 amino acids long. In germline, CDR1 is SQVTM, CDR2 ANQGSEA. CDR3 residues: CSVEEGESGQGVYEQYF. The CDR3 nucleotides read TGCAGCGTTGAAGAAGGCGAATCGGGACAGGGGGTCTACGAGCAGTACTTC.